The 5 T cell receptor beta chains given below trace back to one sample, sequenced in a study of long-term antiretroviral therapy in people with HIV. Sequencing used immunoSEQ v3.0 at survey level. Clones were read by immunoSEQ multiplex PCR, and TCRdb kept only the in-frame ones, dropping some. The profile shows 17,000 or so clones, 75% to 95% of them singletons. Material: unsorted PBMCs, obtained 0.3 years after starting antiretroviral therapy. All receptors come from a man between 60 and 75 years old with HIV.

The rearrangement links TRBV7-2 to TRBJ1-5; D may be TRBD1 (6 bases). Per germline, CDR1 SGHTA and CDR2 FQGNSA. CDR3 size: 16 residues. Trimming removed 7 bases from V and 0 bases from J, with 16 bases in between. The CDR3 sequence: CASKEGGVPSNQPQHF. For the CDR3, the DNA is TGTGCCAGCAAAGAAGGGGGGGTTCCTAGCAATCAGCCCCAGCATTTT.

The chain recombines TRBV10-2 with TRBJ2-1; TRBD2 agrees at 9 bases. The ends lost 10 bases at V and 2 bases at J; junction bases unmatched: 6. The germline V gene has CDR1 WSHSY and CDR2 SAAADI. The CDR3 contains 14 residues. CDR3 DNA sequence: TGCGCCACCTATAGCGGGAGCACCTACAATGAGCAGTTCTTC. Translated: CATYSGSTYNEQFF.

This clone showed up just once. This chain uses TRBV9 with TRBJ2-1; 7 positions agree with TRBD2. The CDR3 is 17 amino acids. After removal of 0 bases from V and 4 bases from J, the junction contained 10 bases not matched to a gene. The germline V gene has CDR1 SGDLS and CDR2 YYNGEE. The chain's CDR3 is CASSVVGGSRGYNEQFF. CDR3 bases: TGTGCCAGCAGCGTAGTTGGCGGGAGTAGGGGATACAATGAGCAGTTCTTC.

CDR3 sequence reads: CASSQRPGQGEETQYF. CDR3 sequence (DNA): TGTGCCAGCAGCCAAAGGCCGGGACAGGGGGAAGAGACCCAGTACTTC. The chain combines TRBV11-3 with TRBJ2-5, with TRBD1 identical over 11 bases. The J segment lost 3 bases and the V segment lost 5 bases, leaving 8 bases of the junction unmatched. The CDR3 is 16 residues long. The V gene's germline CDR1 is SGHNT and CDR2 YENEEA. The complete variable domain, with remaining parts taken from reference TRBV11-3 and TRBJ2-5, reads EAGVVQSPRYKIIEKKQPVAFWCNPISGHNTLYWYLQNLGQGPELLIRYENEEAVDDSQLPKDRFSAERLKGVDSTLKIQPAELGDSAVYLCASSQRPGQGEETQYFGPGTRLLVL.

J is TRBJ2-1 and V is TRBV19; 10 positions agree with TRBD2. This CDR3 spans 16 amino acids. V shed 5 bases, J shed 8 bases, and the junction held 12 bases outside the gene matches. Germline V gene lookup returns CDR1 LNHDA and CDR2 SQIVND (reference sequence). CDR3 DNA: TGTGCCAGTAGTTCTAAGGGGGGACTAGCGATCCATGAGCAGTTCTTC. This gives the protein CASSSKGGLAIHEQFF.